Shown below are 22 T cell receptor beta chains from a single sample sequenced in a study of blood T cell repertoires in COVID-19. Measured with immunoSEQ multiplex PCR; TCRdb has only the in-frame clones, and not every one. This sample has about 180,000 clones, with roughly 83% found just once. Sequenced material: PBMCs or T cells enriched from blood (not recorded which). Receptor source: a woman in her twenties or thirties who had recovered from COVID-19.

The J gene is TRBJ2-3, the V gene TRBV6-5, with TRBD1 matching 7 bases. J was trimmed by 1 base and V by 4 bases; bases with no gene match: 5. CDR1 is MNHEY and CDR2 is SVGAGI in the germline V gene. The CDR3 runs to 15 residues. CDR3 in DNA: TGTGCCAGCAGTTTGGGACAGCTAGGCACAGATACGCAGTATTTT. It translates to CASSLGQLGTDTQYF.

This rearrangement joins TRBV6-5 to TRBJ1-1; D uncertain. The CDR3 loop spans 13 amino acids. Trimming took off 6 bases at V and 0 bases at J, with 8 bases between the two ends. Germline CDR1 MNHEY, CDR2 SVGAGI. CDR3 sequence reads: CASSRVVNTEAFF. CDR3 DNA sequence: TGTGCCAGCAGCCGTGTTGTGAACACTGAAGCTTTCTTT.

The chain has TRBV7-9 and TRBJ2-1, with TRBD2 as a possible D gene (6 bases). Trimming stripped 1 base from V and 0 bases from J, with 16 bases between. The germline CDR1 and CDR2 sequences are SEHNR and FQNEAQ (reference sequence). The CDR3 is 18 residues long. This CDR3 reads CASSLGWAGFNSYNEQFF. The CDR3 DNA follows: TGTGCCAGCAGCTTAGGTTGGGCGGGATTTAACTCCTACAATGAGCAGTTCTTC.

This chain links TRBV2 with TRBJ2-1, with 11 bases lining up with TRBD2. The V gene end was trimmed by 6 bases and the J gene end by 0 bases; junction bases not matched to a gene: 4. This CDR3 comprises 16 residues. Germline V CDR1 and CDR2: SNHLY, FYNNEI. This CDR3 reads CASSGTSGSSYNEQFF. CDR3 nucleotides: TGTGCCAGCAGCGGTACTAGCGGGAGCTCCTACAATGAGCAGTTCTTC.

This chain joins TRBV5-1 and TRBJ2-2; 9 bases line up with TRBD1. Germline V CDR1 and CDR2: SGHRS, YFSETQ. Germline trimming cut 3 bases from V and 8 bases from J; bases unmatched to any gene: 14. The CDR3 totals 17 residues. The CDR3 bases are TGCGCCAGCAGCTCGCAGCCGACACACAGGGGGCGGGGGGAGCTGTTTTTT. Amino acid sequence: CASSSQPTHRGRGELFF.

This clone was seen a handful of times. The gene calls are TRBV28 and TRBJ1-5; the D gene is possibly TRBD1 (5 bases). V was shortened by 5 bases and J by 4 bases, with 18 bases between the two germline ends. Germline loops: CDR1 MDHEN, CDR2 SYDVKM. This CDR3 spans 16 amino acids. Here the CDR3 DNA reads TGTGCCAGCAGTCCTGACAATCGGGGGAGGAATCAGCCCCAGCATTTT. It specifies CASSPDNRGRNQPQHF.

In its sample, this clone was seen a few times. V is TRBV6-5 and J is TRBJ1-2; D gene uncertain. V was clipped by 10 bases and J by 5 bases, with 17 bases between them. The CDR3 loop spans 13 amino acids. Germline CDR1 and CDR2: MNHEY and SVGAGI. CDR3 bases: TGTGCCACCGAGAAGGGCGGGCTTTATGGCTACACCTTC. The encoded protein is CATEKGGLYGYTF.

This clone was seen only a few times. V gene TRBV29-1 combines with J gene TRBJ1-1; weak D call: TRBD1 (5 bases). CDR1 is SQVTM, CDR2 ANQGSEA, per germline. The CDR3 covers 11 residues. The germline V and J ends were trimmed by 3 bases and 4 bases, with 6 bases remaining between them. Here the CDR3 reads CSVEGGTEAFF. As DNA, the CDR3 is TGCAGCGTTGAGGGGGGCACTGAAGCTTTCTTT.

The rearrangement uses TRBV27 and TRBJ1-1; a possible D gene is TRBD1 (5 bases). This CDR3 is built from 15 residues. V lost 6 bases, J lost 5 bases, and 19 bases lay in between. Germline V gene lookup returns CDR1 MNHEY and CDR2 SMNVEV (reference sequence). The CDR3 bases are TGTGCCAGCAGCCGTCTCATGTCCCAGGGAACTGAAGCTTTCTTT. Protein sequence: CASSRLMSQGTEAFF.

V is TRBV6-4 and J is TRBJ1-6; D is ambiguous. The V end was cut by 2 bases, the J end by 13 bases, with 15 bases between. The CDR3 is made up of 14 amino acids. Germline-derived CDR1 and CDR2 are MRHNA and SNTAGT. The DNA for the CDR3 is TGTGCCAGCAGTGACGCGGGAGGCGTCGGGCCCCTCCACTTT. Encoded protein: CASSDAGGVGPLHF.

The rearrangement uses TRBV3-1 (or the pseudogene TRBV3-2) and TRBJ2-7; TRBD2 aligns across 8 bases. The junction had 9 bases not matched to a gene; V was cut back by 4 bases and J by 7 bases. CDR3 length equals 14 residues. Germline CDR1 LGHDT, CDR2 YNNKEL (reference sequence). The CDR3 spells CASSLSVRGGEQYF. The DNA of the CDR3 is TGTGCCAGCAGCCTCAGCGTCCGGGGGGGAGAGCAGTACTTC.

This chain joins TRBV19 and TRBJ2-7; 13 nucleotides align to TRBD2. The ends lost 4 bases at V and 2 bases at J; junction bases unmatched: 11. The CDR3 totals 18 residues. Germline CDR1 and CDR2: LNHDA and SQIVND (reference sequence). The CDR3 DNA follows: TGTGCCAGTAGTACCCTCCCGGGACTAGCGGGACGTCCCTACGAGCAGTACTTC. Translation: CASSTLPGLAGRPYEQYF.

The chain has TRBV5-1 and TRBJ2-2, with a possible D match to TRBD2 (6 bases). CDR1 is SGHRS and CDR2 is YFSETQ in the germline V gene. The CDR3 covers 16 residues. V lost 3 bases and J lost 3, with 15 bases in between. The CDR3 DNA reads as TGCGCCAGCAGCTACCCCGGGACTCAGTACACCGGGGAGCTGTTTTTT. Residues: CASSYPGTQYTGELFF.

V gene TRBV10-3 combines with J gene TRBJ1-2; no clear D. CDR3 size: 14 residues. Germline CDR1 is ENHRY and CDR2 is SYGVKD. Trimming removed 3 bases at V and 0 bases at J, with 8 bases between. This CDR3 is CAISDGGSNYGYTF. The CDR3 bases are TGTGCCATCAGTGATGGCGGATCTAACTATGGCTACACCTTC.

The V and J genes are TRBV25-1 and TRBJ2-7; 7 bases are shared with TRBD2. V lost 2 bases to trimming and J lost 0 bases; unmatched junction nucleotides: 7. This CDR3 is 16 amino acids long. In germline, CDR1 is MGHDK, CDR2 SYGVNS. The CDR3 region is CASSENGEGLSYEQYF. Written as DNA, the CDR3 is TGTGCCAGCAGTGAAAACGGGGAGGGCCTCTCCTACGAGCAGTACTTC.

This clone was counted a single time. The gene calls are TRBV7-2 and TRBJ2-3, with TRBD2 matching 7 bases. Germline loops: CDR1 SGHTA, CDR2 FQGNSA. With 5 bases clipped from V and 1 base from J, the junction kept 12 bases outside the gene matches. CDR3 length equals 17 residues. CDR3 region: CASSPRLASGGTDTQYF. The CDR3 DNA follows: TGTGCCAGCAGCCCCCGGCTGGCTAGCGGCGGCACAGATACGCAGTATTTT.

V is TRBV4-1 and J is TRBJ1-4; TRBD1 might be the D (6 bases). V dropped 3 bases and J dropped 7 bases, with 15 bases sitting between them. This CDR3 is 15 amino acids long. The germline gives CDR1 MGHRA, CDR2 YSYEKL. CDR3 in amino acids: CASSHEGGAGEKLFF. CDR3 nucleotide sequence: TGCGCCAGCAGCCACGAAGGGGGGGCCGGTGAAAAACTGTTTTTT.

The chain carries TRBV7-2 and TRBJ2-7, with 8 bases that match TRBD2. The CDR3 contains 15 residues. Trimming took 7 bases from V and 4 from J; bases not matched to a gene: 12. CDR1 is SGHTA and CDR2 is FQGNSA in the germline V gene. The CDR3 region is CASTPRSGRRYEQYF. The CDR3 DNA is TGTGCCAGCACCCCAAGGAGCGGGAGACGTTACGAGCAGTACTTC.

Note on this clone: Relative to the germline gene, one junction end is altered; a read error may explain this. The chain joins TRBV2 to TRBJ2-2; 9 nucleotides line up with TRBD2. This CDR3 comprises 18 residues. Germline CDR1 and CDR2: SNHLY and FYNNEI. This CDR3 reads CASSEEGHSGSNTGELFF. Written as DNA, the CDR3 is TGTGCCAGCAGCGAAGAAGGACATAGCGGGAGTAACACCGGGGAGCTGTTTTTT. Using reference TRBV2 and TRBJ2-2 for the parts outside the CDR3, the full variable domain is EPEVTQTPSHQVTQMGQEVILRCVPISNHLYFYWYRQILGQKVEFLVSFYNNEISEKSEIFDDQFSVERPDGSNFTLKIRSTKLEDSAMYFCASSEEGHSGSNTGELFFGEGSRLTVL.

This clone was observed a single time. The chain couples TRBV5-4 to TRBJ1-2, with 8 bases lining up with TRBD1. Germline V gene sequence: CDR1 SGHNT, CDR2 YYREEE (reference sequence). This CDR3 comprises 15 residues. V shed 0 bases and J 4 bases; nucleotides not matched to a gene: 5. The DNA for the CDR3 is TGTGCCAGCAGCTTGGGTACAGGGGGAGGCTATGGCTACACCTTC. Residues: CASSLGTGGGYGYTF.

J is TRBJ1-3 and V is TRBV2, with a weak D call TRBD1 (6 bases). Trimming took off 5 bases at V and 4 bases at J, with 12 bases between the two ends. Germline CDR1 reads SNHLY; CDR2 reads FYNNEI. This CDR3 has 14 amino acids. The CDR3: CASSFDRIGNTIYF. CDR3 bases: TGTGCCAGCAGTTTTGACAGGATCGGAAACACCATATATTTT.

This rearrangement joins TRBV27 to TRBJ2-7; TRBD1 matches at 8 bases. There are 15 residues in the CDR3. CDR1 is MNHEY and CDR2 is SMNVEV in the germline V gene (reference sequence). V shed 0 bases, J shed 3 bases, and the junction held 4 bases outside the gene matches. The CDR3 protein is CASSLSGQGGYEQYF. The CDR3 DNA reads as TGTGCCAGCAGTTTATCCGGACAGGGAGGCTACGAGCAGTACTTC.